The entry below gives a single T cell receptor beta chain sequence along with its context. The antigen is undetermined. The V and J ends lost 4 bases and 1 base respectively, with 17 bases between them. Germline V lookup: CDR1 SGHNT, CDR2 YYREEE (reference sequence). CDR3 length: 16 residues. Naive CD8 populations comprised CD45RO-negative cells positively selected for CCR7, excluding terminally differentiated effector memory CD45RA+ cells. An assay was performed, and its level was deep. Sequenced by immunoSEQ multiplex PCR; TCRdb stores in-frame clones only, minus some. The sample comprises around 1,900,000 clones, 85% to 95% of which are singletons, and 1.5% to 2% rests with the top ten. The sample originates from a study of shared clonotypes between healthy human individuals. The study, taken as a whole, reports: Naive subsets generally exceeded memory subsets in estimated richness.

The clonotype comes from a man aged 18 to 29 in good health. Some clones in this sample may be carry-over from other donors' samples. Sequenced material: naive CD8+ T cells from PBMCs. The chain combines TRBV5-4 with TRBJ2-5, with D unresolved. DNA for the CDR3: TGTGCCAGCAGCAGTCATTCGAGACGGAGCCAAGAGACCCAGTACTTC. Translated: CASSSHSRRSQETQYF.